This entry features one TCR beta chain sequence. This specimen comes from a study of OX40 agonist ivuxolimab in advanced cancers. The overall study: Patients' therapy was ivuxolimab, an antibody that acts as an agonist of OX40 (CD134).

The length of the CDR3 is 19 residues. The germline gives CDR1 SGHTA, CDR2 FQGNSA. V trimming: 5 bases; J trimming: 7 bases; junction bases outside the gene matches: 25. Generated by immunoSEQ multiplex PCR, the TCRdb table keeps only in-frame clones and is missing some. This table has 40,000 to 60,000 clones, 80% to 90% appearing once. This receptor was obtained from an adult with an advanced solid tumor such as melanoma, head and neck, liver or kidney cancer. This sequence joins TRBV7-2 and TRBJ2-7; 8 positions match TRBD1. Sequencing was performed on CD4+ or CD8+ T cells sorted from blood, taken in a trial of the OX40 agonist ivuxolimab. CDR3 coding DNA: TGTGCCAGCAGCAAAGGACAGGGTGGGGGTTATTGGTGGGCGTTGGAGCAGTACTTC. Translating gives CASSKGQGGGYWWALEQYF.